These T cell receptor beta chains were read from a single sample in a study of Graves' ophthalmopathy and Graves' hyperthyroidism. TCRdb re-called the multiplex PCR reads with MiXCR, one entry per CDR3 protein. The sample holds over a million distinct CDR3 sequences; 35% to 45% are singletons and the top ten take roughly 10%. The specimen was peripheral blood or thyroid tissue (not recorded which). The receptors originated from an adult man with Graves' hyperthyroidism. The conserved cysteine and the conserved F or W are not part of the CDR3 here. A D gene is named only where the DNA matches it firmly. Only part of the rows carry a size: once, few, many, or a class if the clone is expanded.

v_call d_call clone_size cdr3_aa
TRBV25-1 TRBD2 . ASSLALAGPSRQGSTGANVLT
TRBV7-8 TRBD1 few ASSLNGQGAEQY
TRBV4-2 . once ASSQDLGGQY
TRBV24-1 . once ATSDFGAAVDEKLF
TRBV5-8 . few ASSLSRTADYGYT
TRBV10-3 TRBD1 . ASRQGHSGNTIY
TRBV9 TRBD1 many ASSEGQDYGYT
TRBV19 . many ASSNPGSGANVLT
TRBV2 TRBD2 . ASRDGTSGQETQY
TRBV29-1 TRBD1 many SVEVDRDRGGYGYT
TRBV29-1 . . SVDEGRNQPQH
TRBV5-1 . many ASSLGETNYGYT
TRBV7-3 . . ASNRGASDEQY
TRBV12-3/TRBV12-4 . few ASSFGMGGGGYT
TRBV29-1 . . SSVVEGSHYGYT
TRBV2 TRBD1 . ASRPSRDSLSQY
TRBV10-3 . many AISDGTDYEQY
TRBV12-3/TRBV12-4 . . ASNSRAFNQPQH
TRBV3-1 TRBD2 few ASSLDSGGNTGELF
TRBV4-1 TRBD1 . ASSQRTGLLSTEAF
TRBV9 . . ASSPGQRVGAF
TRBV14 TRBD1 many ASSQEGQGPSSYEQY
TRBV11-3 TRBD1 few ASSQDSGQGFYEQY
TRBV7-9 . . ASSFVGNEQY
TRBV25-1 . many ASSALARDEQY
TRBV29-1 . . SGGDTRYSGANVLT
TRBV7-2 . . ASSRVGGDQPQH
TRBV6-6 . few ASSVEGLTNYGYT
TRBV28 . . ASSLARAGGYT
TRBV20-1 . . SAGTSGAGANVLT
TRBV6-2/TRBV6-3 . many ASSIGRGGNQPQH
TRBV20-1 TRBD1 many SATFQGAGTEAF
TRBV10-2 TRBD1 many ASWSGQGTYEQY
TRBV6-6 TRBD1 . ASGPGQGGYEQY
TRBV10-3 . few AISGGFGASGEKLF
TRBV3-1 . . ASSQQYNQPQH
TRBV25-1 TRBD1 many ASSDRGLATNEKLF
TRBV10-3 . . AISDPVSSTNSCEQY
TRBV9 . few ASSAPGPPETQY
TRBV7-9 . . ASSLSPATGEKLF
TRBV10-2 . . ASSESAGLDTIY
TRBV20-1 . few SAADGTVAFAETQY
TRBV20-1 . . SARGVERGEHTEAF
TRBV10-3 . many AISVDSNQPQH
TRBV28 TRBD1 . ASSWAGGSYEQY
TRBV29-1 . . SVDSGAGVTAF
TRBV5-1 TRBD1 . ASSYDRAGTEAF
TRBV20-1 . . SARNRDWGHSYEQY
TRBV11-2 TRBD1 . ASRETGGASGEQY